This TCR beta chain was identified during a study of response to subunit inactivated influenza vaccine. This clonotype was counted at least ten times. The antigen is unknown. TCRdb re-called the RT-PCR reads through MiXCR, storing one row per CDR3 protein. Of 700,000 to 900,000 distinct CDR3 sequences in the sample, roughly 20% were seen once. Study conclusions and caveats: Seasonal influenza vaccination, on each occasion, was suggested by the authors to recruit few new T cells.

This CDR3 is built from 15 residues. The germline CDR1 and CDR2 sequences are KGHDR and SFDVKD. The V segment lost 6 bases and the J segment 4 bases; nucleotides outside the gene matches: 7. The sequencing here drew on PBMCs from blood, taken about 5 days after vaccination. J is TRBJ2-3 and V is TRBV24-1; 9 positions match TRBD1. The receptor's source is a man aged 50 or older who received an inactivated influenza vaccine. The CDR3 coding sequence is TGTGCCACCAGTACAGGGGGCATAAACGCAGATACGCAGTATTTT. This codes for CATSTGGINADTQYF.